This TCR beta chain was captured in a study of T cells expressing NK-cell markers. TCRdb reprocessed the 5' RACE reads; each CDR3 protein has one entry and no DNA is given. This table holds over 150,000 distinct CDR3 sequences. The CDR3 spans 15 residues. Germline CDR1 LGHNT, CDR2 FRNRAP. V and J are TRBV12-5 and TRBJ2-7; with no DNA, the TCRdb D assignment of TRBD2 cannot be verified. Sequencing input: blood T cells: a sorted CD56 or NKG2C T cell subset, CD4+ or CD8+ T cells, or bulk PBMC T cells (not recorded which). The sequence was collected from a woman in her forties or fifties in good health. CDR3 sequence reads: CASGFVAGVLDEQYF.